These 25 T cell receptor beta chains were all obtained from the same sample, sequenced in a study of T cell repertoires in cytomegalovirus infection (dated by TCRdb to between 2018 and 2021). No cognate antigen is known for these TCRs. The instrument was an Illumina HiSeq 1500. TCRdb trimmed public reads at Q25 via fastp, called clones via MiXCR and kept in-frame beta chains. Identical CDR3 proteins give one entry, which carries the most common genes and DNA. In this sample the table shows 43,000 or so distinct CDR3 sequences, about a fifth of which occur a single time. Less than 70% of the sample rests with the top ten. This specimen's treatment or condition label, per the study, means: in vitro stimulation with specific CMV peptide epitopes to enrich CMV-specific T cells. This specimen was CD8+ T cells from cultured PBMCs, taken from culture after CMV antigen stimulation. The receptors come from a human donor in good health (CMV status not recorded). Some clones in this sample may be carry-over from other donors' samples.

This clonotype is classed as medium-sized (0.01 to 0.1%). The V and J genes are TRBV7-2 and TRBJ1-6; D call uncertain. V was clipped by 5 bases and J by 8 bases, with 16 bases between them. Germline values: CDR1 SGHTA, CDR2 FQGNSA. The CDR3 spans 15 residues. The DNA for the CDR3 is TGTGCCAGCAGCACCAGCGCAGAAATCTATTCACCCCTCCACTTT. This translates into CASSTSAEIYSPLHF.

Worth noting for this clonotype: A much larger clone sits a single nucleotide away, making a read error possible. V and J are TRBV12-3 or TRBV12-4 and TRBJ2-7; D unclear. The CDR3 loop spans 14 amino acids. The V end was cut by 3 bases, the J end by 4 bases, with 13 bases between. The chain's CDR3 is CASSFAETEYEQYF. For the CDR3, the DNA is TGTGCCAGCAGTTTTGCCGAGACGGAGTACGAGCAGTACTTC.

This clonotype was seen at least ten times. The rearrangement uses TRBV11-2 and TRBJ2-2, with D possibly TRBD1 on 5 matching bases. The CDR3 consists of 14 residues. Germline V gene sequence: CDR1 SGHAT, CDR2 FQNNGV. V lost 4 bases to trimming and J lost 5 bases, with 11 bases between them. CDR3 residues: CASSSSGMTGELFF. As DNA, the CDR3 is TGTGCCAGCAGCTCATCAGGGATGACCGGGGAGCTGTTTTTT.

J is TRBJ2-1 and V is TRBV4-2, with 7 bases fitting TRBD2. The V gene end was trimmed by 4 bases and the J gene end by 7 bases; junction bases not matched to a gene: 13. CDR3 length equals 16 residues. Per the germline V gene, CDR1 is LGHNA and CDR2 is YNFKEQ. This CDR3 reads CASSPGPGGLGNEQFF. Written as DNA, the CDR3 is TGTGCCAGCAGCCCCGGCCCGGGGGGTCTGGGTAATGAGCAGTTCTTC.

CDR3 protein: CASSPRADTGELFF. The CDR3 nucleotides read TGTGCCAGCAGCCCCCGCGCAGACACCGGGGAGCTGTTTTTT. This chain links TRBV7-6 with TRBJ2-2; D gene uncertain. CDR1 and CDR2 from the germline V gene are SGHVS and FNYEAQ. Trimming removed 5 bases at V and 3 bases at J, with 10 bases between. The CDR3 is 14 amino acids.

The chain has TRBV6-6 and TRBJ2-1, with 7 bases that match TRBD2. CDR3 length: 15 amino acids. V shed 2 bases and J 5 bases; nucleotides not matched to a gene: 6. Germline-derived CDR1 and CDR2 are MNHNY and SVGAGI (reference sequence). The CDR3 here is CASSYRLAEHNEQFF. CDR3 sequence (DNA): TGTGCCAGCAGTTACCGTCTAGCGGAGCACAATGAGCAGTTCTTC.

CDR3 coding DNA: TGTGCCAGCAGCCGAACAGGGGCGCCGATGAACACTGAAGCTTTCTTT. Protein product: CASSRTGAPMNTEAFF. The rearrangement uses TRBV14 and TRBJ1-1; 7 nucleotides agree with TRBD1. With V trimmed by 4 bases and J by 0 bases, 8 bases remained unmatched. CDR1 is SGHDN and CDR2 is FVKESK in the germline V gene. The CDR3 contains 16 residues.

This clonotype was observed once. This may be a read error, as it is one base from a much larger clone. This likely comes from a read error, as the CDR3 has no conserved phenylalanine or tryptophan at its end. This chain links TRBV12-3 or TRBV12-4 with TRBJ1-1; D might be TRBD1 (6 bases). Between the trimmed V and J ends, which lost 4 bases and 4 bases, there was a span of 7 bases. This CDR3 has 12 residues. CDR3 protein: CASSSGATEAFL. The CDR3 DNA reads TGTGCCAGCAGTTCAGGGGCCACTGAAGCTTTCCTT.

By its share, this clonotype is medium-sized (0.01 to 0.1%). The chain uses TRBV7-8 and TRBJ1-4; no clear D. CDR1 and CDR2 (germline): SGHVS, FQNEAQ. The CDR3 runs 15 residues. Deletions cut 5 bases from V and 0 bases from J, with 10 bases between. The CDR3 nucleotides are TGTGCCAGCAGCCACACCAGCGCAACTAATGAAAAACTGTTTTTT. Amino acid sequence: CASSHTSATNEKLFF. The variable domain in full, with the rest retrieved from reference TRBV7-8 and TRBJ1-4, is GAGVSQSPRYKVAKRGQDVALRCDPISGHVSLFWYQQALGQGPEFLTYFQNEAQLDKSGLPSDRFFAERPEGSVSTLKIQRTQQEDSAVYLCASSHTSATNEKLFFGSGTQLSVL.

This clonotype was seen many times. The chain couples TRBV7-8 to TRBJ1-5; 8 nucleotides match TRBD1. The CDR3 runs to 14 residues. Trimming at V came to 3 bases and at J to 6 bases, leaving 4 bases not matched to a gene. The germline CDR1 and CDR2 sequences are SGHVS and FQNEAQ. This chain's CDR3 is CASSFRTGFQPQHF. CDR3 bases: TGTGCCAGCAGCTTTCGGACAGGGTTTCAGCCCCAGCATTTT.

This chain joins TRBV27 and TRBJ2-2, with D uncertain. V was clipped by 10 bases and J by 8 bases, with 14 bases between them. From germline, CDR1 is MNHEY and CDR2 SMNVEV (reference sequence). The CDR3 extends over 12 amino acids. CDR3 amino acids: CANIDPTGELFF. Written as DNA, the CDR3 is TGTGCCAACATTGACCCGACGGGGGAGCTGTTTTTT.

The chain recombines TRBV2 with TRBJ1-1, with no clear D. Trimming took off 8 bases at V and 6 bases at J, with 10 bases between the two ends. This CDR3 is built from 11 residues. The germline V gene encodes CDR1 SNHLY and CDR2 FYNNEI. The CDR3 is CASSPAAEAFF. The CDR3, as DNA: TGTGCCAGCTCTCCAGCCGCTGAAGCTTTCTTT.

The CDR3, as DNA: TGTGCCAGCAGCTTAGGCCCACCGGGACGTCAGGGCTACACCTTC. This gives the protein CASSLGPPGRQGYTF. The rearrangement uses TRBV11-3 and TRBJ1-2, with TRBD1 as a possible D gene (5 bases). The germline gives CDR1 SGHNT, CDR2 YENEEA. The V gene lost 1 base and the J gene lost 8 bases, with 17 bases spanning the gap. The CDR3 totals 15 residues.

The V and J genes are TRBV2 and TRBJ2-5, with TRBD2 matching over 10 bases. V was clipped by 1 base and J by 4 bases; unmatched bases: 12. The CDR3 contains 18 residues. Germline assignment: CDR1 SNHLY and CDR2 FYNNEI. The CDR3, as DNA: TGTGCCAGCAGTGAAGGTTCTAGCGGGGGTGACCTCGGAGAGACCCAGTACTTC. This translates into CASSEGSSGGDLGETQYF.

This chain links TRBV9 with TRBJ2-1, with 16 bases aligning to TRBD2. Trimming at V came to 4 bases and at J to 7 bases, leaving 8 bases not matched to a gene. The CDR3 covers 17 residues. Germline V gives CDR1 SGDLS, CDR2 YYNGEE. The CDR3 spells CASSPPGLAGGFNEQFF. DNA for the CDR3: TGTGCCAGCAGCCCTCCGGGACTAGCGGGAGGGTTTAATGAGCAGTTCTTC.

To note about this clonotype: A clone one base away is much larger, so this may be a read error. This chain uses TRBV7-6 with TRBJ2-7; D is perhaps TRBD1 or TRBD2 (7 bases each). CDR1 and CDR2 (germline): SGHVS, FNYEAQ. This CDR3 has 15 residues. CDR3 in DNA: TGTGACAGCAGCCCAAGGGCAGGGGGGGTAGTCGAGCAGTACTTC. It codes for CDSSPRAGGVVEQYF.

This clonotype was picked up a small number of times. The chain couples TRBV20-1 to TRBJ2-7; D possibly matches TRBD1 or TRBD2 (5 bases each). Trimming cost V 4 bases and J 7 bases, with 20 bases left between them. This CDR3 has 14 amino acids. From germline, CDR1 is DFQATT and CDR2 SNEGSKA (reference sequence). The CDR3 is CSATTGAAGMEQYF. The CDR3 nucleotides are TGCAGTGCTACTACCGGGGCCGCCGGGATGGAGCAGTACTTC.

This clonotype was detected many times. V usage is TRBV4-3 and J usage is TRBJ1-5, with D hard to call. With 0 bases removed from V and 1 base from J, the gap between germline ends came to 16 bases. This CDR3 has 18 residues. The germline CDR1 and CDR2 sequences are LGHNA and YSLEER. The chain's CDR3 is CASSQDRAPGGSNQPQHF. The CDR3 coding sequence is TGCGCCAGCAGCCAAGATCGGGCCCCGGGTGGCAGCAATCAGCCCCAGCATTTT.

For the CDR3, the DNA is TGTGCCAGCACCAATCCGGACTCTTCACTACACAATGAGCAGTTCTTC. Amino acid sequence: CASTNPDSSLHNEQFF. The chain is built from TRBV7-9 and TRBJ2-1, with D possibly being TRBD2 (5 bases). Trimming stripped 7 bases from V and 5 bases from J, with 21 bases between. Germline V gene lookup returns CDR1 SEHNR and CDR2 FQNEAQ (reference sequence). CDR3 length: 16 residues. Complete variable domain (other parts from reference TRBV7-9 and TRBJ2-1): DTGVSQNPRHKITKRGQNVTFRCDPISEHNRLYWYRQTLGQGPEFLTYFQNEAQLEKSRLLSDRFSAERPKGSFSTLEIQRTEQGDSAMYLCASTNPDSSLHNEQFFGPGTRLTVL.

The CDR3 coding sequence is TGTGCCAGCAGCCCACGCACGGGGAAACCCTACGAGCAGTACTTC. It translates to CASSPRTGKPYEQYF. The chain carries TRBV7-9 and TRBJ2-7; the D gene is possibly TRBD2 (5 bases). Trimming stripped 5 bases from V and 2 bases from J, with 16 bases between. The germline gives CDR1 SEHNR, CDR2 FQNEAQ (reference sequence). The CDR3 covers 15 residues.

This clonotype is a singleton in its sample. Since a much larger clone is just one base distant, this may be a read error. J is TRBJ2-1 and V is TRBV11-2, with no clear D. Germline-derived CDR1 and CDR2 are SGHAT and FQNNGV. CDR3 size: 14 residues. CDR3 amino acids: CASSLGSSGNEQCF. The CDR3 DNA follows: TGTGCCAGCAGCTTAGGATCGAGTGGCAATGAGCAGTGCTTC.

This clonotype was picked up many times. The chain combines TRBV20-1 with TRBJ1-2; D is perhaps TRBD1 (5 bases). The CDR3 contains 14 residues. Trimming took 4 bases from V and 4 from J, leaving 16 bases between them. Germline assignment: CDR1 DFQATT and CDR2 SNEGSKA (reference sequence). The CDR3 coding sequence is TGCAGTGCTACAAAAGGGACGGTTTCCTATGGCTACACCTTC. Translating it yields CSATKGTVSYGYTF.

The V and J genes are TRBV11-3 and TRBJ2-5; D perhaps matches TRBD1 (7 bases). Germline CDR1 SGHNT, CDR2 YENEEA. The CDR3 sequence is 14 residues long. V gave up 7 bases and J gave up 4 bases, with 16 bases separating them. The CDR3: CASTFRGARETQYF. The DNA of the CDR3 is TGTGCCAGCACCTTCAGGGGGGCGCGAGAGACCCAGTACTTC.

With respect to this clonotype: Being one base from a much bigger clone, this may be a read error. The chain uses TRBV27 and TRBJ2-2; D unresolved. The V and J ends lost 5 bases and 2 bases respectively, with 18 bases between them. The CDR3 runs 17 residues. Germline V gene data show CDR1 as MNHEY and CDR2 as SMNVEV (reference sequence). In DNA form, the CDR3 reads TGTGCCAGCAGTCCAAACCCGGTGAGATCCAACACCGGGGAGCTGTTTTTT. Protein sequence: CASSPNPVRSNTGELFF.

This clonotype occurred many times. The V call is TRBV7-2, the J call TRBJ2-1; no clear D. The germline CDR1 and CDR2 sequences are SGHTA and FQGNSA. The CDR3 is 12 amino acids. V lost 5 bases, J lost 8 bases, and 10 bases lay in between. The CDR3 nucleotides read TGTGCCAGCAGCCCCTCCCTCCATGAGCAGTTCTTC. Amino acid sequence: CASSPSLHEQFF.